The 7 T cell receptor beta chains given below trace back to one sample, sequenced in a study of shared clonotypes between healthy human individuals. Using immunoSEQ multiplex PCR, the repertoire was profiled, and TCRdb retains in-frame clones only, with some absent. The repertoire holds about 490,000 clones, with 76% as singletons. The specimen sequenced was PBMCs. The source of these receptors is a woman between 40 and 55 years old in good health. Some clones in this sample may be carry-over from other donors' samples.

This chain connects TRBV30 to TRBJ1-3; maybe TRBD1 (5 bases). The V gene's germline CDR1 is GTSNPN and CDR2 SVGIG (reference sequence). The V and J ends lost 5 bases and 2 bases respectively, with 10 bases between them. The CDR3 extends over 13 amino acids. For the CDR3, the DNA is TGTGCCTGGGGCAGGGTACCTGGAAACACCATATATTTT. Amino acid sequence: CAWGRVPGNTIYF.

The V and J genes are TRBV19 and TRBJ2-5; D unresolved. The germline V gene has CDR1 LNHDA and CDR2 SQIVND (reference sequence). Deletions cut 6 bases from V and 1 base from J, with 9 bases between. The CDR3 consists of 13 residues. The CDR3 loop reads CASRSEPQETQYF. CDR3 nucleotide sequence: TGTGCCAGTAGGAGCGAGCCCCAAGAGACCCAGTACTTC.

The chain is built from TRBV5-1 and TRBJ2-7; a weak D match, TRBD2 (6 bases). Germline CDR1 and CDR2: SGHRS and YFSETQ. This CDR3 is built from 16 residues. V lost 0 bases and J lost 0, with 13 bases in between. Written as DNA, the CDR3 is TGCGCCAGCAGCTTGGGTGAGGCGGGACTCTCCTACGAGCAGTACTTC. This gives the protein CASSLGEAGLSYEQYF.

The sample holds one count of this clone. This chain joins TRBV6-1 and TRBJ2-7; the match to TRBD1 covers 8 bases. This CDR3 spans 14 amino acids. V dropped 2 bases and J dropped 7; count of bases not matched to a gene: 7. Per germline, CDR1 MNHNS and CDR2 SASEGT. CDR3 residues: CASSERTGWGEQYF. The CDR3 DNA reads as TGTGCCAGCAGTGAACGGACAGGGTGGGGAGAGCAGTACTTC.

This clone has just a few counts. V and J are TRBV2 and TRBJ1-5; no definite D call. This CDR3 has 14 residues. Germline V lookup: CDR1 SNHLY, CDR2 FYNNEI. The V gene lost 4 bases and the J gene lost 5 bases, with 12 bases spanning the gap. DNA for the CDR3: TGTGCCAGCAGTGGAAGGGCCCGCTATCAGCCCCAGCATTTT. This gives the protein CASSGRARYQPQHF.

The gene calls are TRBV6-6 and TRBJ2-7, with D possibly matching TRBD1 (5 bases). This CDR3 has 14 residues. Germline CDR1 is MNHNY and CDR2 is SVGAGI (reference sequence). The germline V and J ends were trimmed by 10 bases and 0 bases, with 16 bases remaining between them. Written as DNA, the CDR3 is TGTGCCACCCGAGACAGCTTCCTCTCCTACGAGCAGTACTTC. It translates to CATRDSFLSYEQYF.

This chain uses TRBV28 with TRBJ1-2; TRBD1 agrees at 8 bases. CDR1 is MDHEN and CDR2 is SYDVKM in the germline V gene. CDR3 length: 15 residues. Trimming took 2 bases from V and 4 from J; bases not matched to a gene: 6. For the CDR3, the DNA is TGTGCCAGCAGTTTACGGGACAGGCTTATCTATGGCTACACCTTC. Encoded protein: CASSLRDRLIYGYTF.